This is a list of T cell receptor beta chains from one sample in a study of sequential checkpoint blockade in melanoma. Some clones are missing from TCRdb's copy, which holds only in-frame ones; the method was immunoSEQ multiplex PCR. The sample lists some 21,000 clones, 70% to 90% occurring once. Source: CD8+ T cells sorted from blood (inferred from file names), taken from a patient given nivolumab and ipilimumab in sequence. Every receptor here comes from a human donor with melanoma. Each CDR3 is given with its conserved first and last residue. Fields, in order: CDR3 DNA, CDR3 protein, D gene, V gene, clone size, J gene. The D gene is left open where the match is weak. Rows give clone size only sometimes, using once, few, many, or a class for an expanded clone.

DNA: TGTGCCAGCAGCTTAGTTTCCGGGAGCGGGCTCTATGAGCAGTTCTTC
CDR3: CASSLVSGSGLYEQFF
D: NA
V: TRBV7-8
size: NA
J: TRBJ2-1

DNA: TGTGCCTGGAGTGTAGGGACAGGGGCTGGGGCCAACGTCCTGACTTTC
CDR3: CAWSVGTGAGANVLTF
D: TRBD1
V: TRBV30
size: NA
J: TRBJ2-6

DNA: TGCGCCAGCAGCTTGAGAGGACAGGCCCTTCTCTATGGCTACACCTTC
CDR3: CASSLRGQALLYGYTF
D: TRBD1
V: TRBV5-1
size: NA
J: TRBJ1-2

DNA: TGTGCCAGCAGCATAACTCCAAACCGGGACAACGACAATGAGCAGTTCTTC
CDR3: CASSITPNRDNDNEQFF
D: NA
V: TRBV9
size: NA
J: TRBJ2-1

DNA: TGCGCCAGCAGCCAAGGCCGGTCCTACAATGAGCAGTTCTTC
CDR3: CASSQGRSYNEQFF
D: NA
V: TRBV4-1
size: NA
J: TRBJ2-1

DNA: TGTGCCAGCAGCCCCTCCGGGACTACCTACAATGAGCAGTTCTTC
CDR3: CASSPSGTTYNEQFF
D: TRBD2
V: TRBV9
size: NA
J: TRBJ2-1

DNA: TGTGCCAGCGCCCGTAAGGGACTAGCGGGAGAAGATACGCAGTATTTT
CDR3: CASARKGLAGEDTQYF
D: TRBD2
V: TRBV9
size: NA
J: TRBJ2-3

DNA: TGTGCCAGTAGTTGGCCAGCGGTTTACAATGAGCAGTTCTTC
CDR3: CASSWPAVYNEQFF
D: NA
V: TRBV19
size: NA
J: TRBJ2-1

DNA: TGTGCCAGCAGCGGGGCGGGGGGCAATCAGCCCCAGCATTTT
CDR3: CASSGAGGNQPQHF
D: NA
V: TRBV5-5
size: NA
J: TRBJ1-5

DNA: TGTGCCATCAGTGAGTCACGACTAGCGGGGTCCTACAATGAGCAGTTCTTC
CDR3: CAISESRLAGSYNEQFF
D: TRBD2
V: TRBV10-3
size: NA
J: TRBJ2-1

DNA: TGCGCCAGCAGCCAAGGGACTAGGTCAAATGAGCAGTTCTTC
CDR3: CASSQGTRSNEQFF
D: TRBD2
V: TRBV4-1
size: once
J: TRBJ2-1

DNA: TGTGCCAGCAGCTACGCGGGCCTCCCGTCAGACTATGGCTACACCTTC
CDR3: CASSYAGLPSDYGYTF
D: NA
V: TRBV11-2
size: NA
J: TRBJ1-2

DNA: TGTGCCAGCAGCGTCAGGGGAATCAGCACAGATACGCAGTATTTT
CDR3: CASSVRGISTDTQYF
D: NA
V: TRBV5-5
size: medium-sized
J: TRBJ2-3

DNA: TGCGCCAGCAGCTTCCGATTCACGGACGAGCAGTACTTC
CDR3: CASSFRFTDEQYF
D: NA
V: TRBV11-3
size: NA
J: TRBJ2-7

DNA: TGTGCCAGCAGCTTAGGGGGGGGCGGACGGTTCTTC
CDR3: CASSLGGGGRFF
D: NA
V: TRBV27
size: NA
J: TRBJ2-1

DNA: TGTGCCACCAGCAGAGTCGGGAGCCCCTACAATGAGCAGTTCTTC
CDR3: CATSRVGSPYNEQFF
D: NA
V: TRBV15
size: NA
J: TRBJ2-1

DNA: TGTGCCAGCAGCGCATCAGGGGGCGGGCAGCCCCAGCATTTT
CDR3: CASSASGGGQPQHF
D: TRBD1
V: TRBV9
size: NA
J: TRBJ1-5

DNA: TGTGCCAGCAGTACAGAGGCCAAAAACATTCAGTACTTC
CDR3: CASSTEAKNIQYF
D: NA
V: TRBV27
size: NA
J: TRBJ2-4

DNA: TGTGCCAGCAGCGACCCGGGGGACAGCACAGATACGCAGTATTTT
CDR3: CASSDPGDSTDTQYF
D: NA
V: TRBV5-4
size: NA
J: TRBJ2-3

DNA: TGTGCCAGTAGTATCAGGGGGCAAGAGACCCAGTACTTC
CDR3: CASSIRGQETQYF
D: TRBD1
V: TRBV19
size: few
J: TRBJ2-5

DNA: TGTGCCAGCAGCCAGGAGCGGGAGGGGTCCGGGGAGCTGTTTTTT
CDR3: CASSQEREGSGELFF
D: TRBD2
V: TRBV7-6
size: NA
J: TRBJ2-2

DNA: TGCGCCAGCAGCCAAGAGTGGGGGGTGGAGGGCGGGGAGCTGTTTTTT
CDR3: CASSQEWGVEGGELFF
D: NA
V: TRBV4-3
size: once
J: TRBJ2-2

DNA: TGTGCCAGCAGCGTAGGGTCAGGGCCCATTTCACCCCTCCACTTT
CDR3: CASSVGSGPISPLHF
D: NA
V: TRBV9
size: NA
J: TRBJ1-6

DNA: TGTGCCAGCAGCGTCCTTATACAGGGCCCAAATTCACCCCTCCACTTT
CDR3: CASSVLIQGPNSPLHF
D: NA
V: TRBV7-8
size: NA
J: TRBJ1-6

DNA: TGTGCCAGCAGTCGTACAGGGCGAACCTCCTACAATGAGCAGTTCTTC
CDR3: CASSRTGRTSYNEQFF
D: NA
V: TRBV27
size: NA
J: TRBJ2-1

DNA: TGCGCCAGCAGCCAAGATCGAGGACAGGGTACTGAAGCTTTCTTT
CDR3: CASSQDRGQGTEAFF
D: TRBD1
V: TRBV4-1
size: NA
J: TRBJ1-1

DNA: TGTGCCATCAGTCTTCCTCGGACAGGGGCCGAGCAGTACTTC
CDR3: CAISLPRTGAEQYF
D: TRBD1
V: TRBV10-3
size: NA
J: TRBJ2-7

DNA: TGTGCCAGCAGCGTATATGACAGCTCCTACGAGCAGTACTTC
CDR3: CASSVYDSSYEQYF
D: NA
V: TRBV9
size: NA
J: TRBJ2-7

DNA: TGTGCCAGCAGTGACAGGACTAGCGGGAGCAATGAGCAGTTCTTC
CDR3: CASSDRTSGSNEQFF
D: TRBD2
V: TRBV6-4
size: NA
J: TRBJ2-1

DNA: TGTGCCAGCAGCTTTAACAGCCTCTATGGCTACACCTTC
CDR3: CASSFNSLYGYTF
D: NA
V: TRBV11-2
size: NA
J: TRBJ1-2

DNA: TGTGCCAGCAGTGGGGCTACGGGCACCCCCTCCGGTCAGCCCCAGCATTTT
CDR3: CASSGATGTPSGQPQHF
D: NA
V: TRBV7-9
size: NA
J: TRBJ1-5

DNA: TGTGCCAGCAGCCAAACTAGCGGCTGGGGCAAAAACATTCAGTACTTC
CDR3: CASSQTSGWGKNIQYF
D: TRBD2
V: TRBV2
size: NA
J: TRBJ2-4

DNA: TGTGCCAGCAGTTTATCGCCTAGACAGTTCACTAATGAAAAACTGTTTTTT
CDR3: CASSLSPRQFTNEKLFF
D: NA
V: TRBV27
size: NA
J: TRBJ1-4

DNA: TGTGCCTGGAGTGGGGACAGGGGTTACGAGCAGTACTTC
CDR3: CAWSGDRGYEQYF
D: TRBD1
V: TRBV30
size: NA
J: TRBJ2-7

DNA: TGTGCCAGCAGCTTATCCCAGTCCACTGAAGCTTTCTTT
CDR3: CASSLSQSTEAFF
D: NA
V: TRBV7-2
size: NA
J: TRBJ1-1

DNA: TGTGCCAGCAGCCTCCGGGACTACCTCATGGATACGCAGTATTTT
CDR3: CASSLRDYLMDTQYF
D: TRBD2
V: TRBV6-6
size: NA
J: TRBJ2-3

DNA: TGTGCCAGCAGCCCACGGACTAGCGGGGTCTACAATGAGCAGTTCTTC
CDR3: CASSPRTSGVYNEQFF
D: TRBD2
V: TRBV9
size: NA
J: TRBJ2-1

DNA: TGTGCCAGCAGTTTATCGACCGGGACAGGGAACACTGAAGCTTTCTTT
CDR3: CASSLSTGTGNTEAFF
D: TRBD1
V: TRBV27
size: once
J: TRBJ1-1

DNA: TGTGCCAGCAGTTCCACAGGGGTTGAGCAGTTCTTC
CDR3: CASSSTGVEQFF
D: TRBD1
V: TRBV6-1
size: NA
J: TRBJ2-1

DNA: TGTGCCAGCAGCCCTTGGACTAGCGGGCTCGAGCAGTACTTC
CDR3: CASSPWTSGLEQYF
D: TRBD2
V: TRBV9
size: NA
J: TRBJ2-7

DNA: TGTGCCAGCAGCGTCGTCCCCAGCGGGCCGGCCAAAAACATTCAGTACTTC
CDR3: CASSVVPSGPAKNIQYF
D: NA
V: TRBV9
size: NA
J: TRBJ2-4

DNA: TGTGCCAGCAGTGAAGGGACAGGGGGACACAATGAGCAGTTCTTC
CDR3: CASSEGTGGHNEQFF
D: TRBD1
V: TRBV6-1
size: NA
J: TRBJ2-1

DNA: TGTGCCAGCAGTTCCGATCTTAGCGGGCATTCGCGATATGAGCAGTTCTTC
CDR3: CASSSDLSGHSRYEQFF
D: TRBD2
V: TRBV28
size: NA
J: TRBJ2-1

DNA: TGCGCCAGCAGCCGGATACAGGGTAGCAATCAGCCCCAGCATTTT
CDR3: CASSRIQGSNQPQHF
D: NA
V: TRBV4-1
size: NA
J: TRBJ1-5

DNA: TGCGCCAGCAGTCCTCCGGGACAGGGGGTTATCGAGCAGTACTTC
CDR3: CASSPPGQGVIEQYF
D: TRBD1
V: TRBV10-1
size: NA
J: TRBJ2-7

DNA: TGTGCCAGTGGACAGGGGGACACAGATACGCAGTATTTT
CDR3: CASGQGDTDTQYF
D: TRBD1
V: TRBV2
size: NA
J: TRBJ2-3

DNA: TGCGCCACCGGAGAACGACAGGGGGGGGAGGCCGAGCAGTACTTC
CDR3: CATGERQGGEAEQYF
D: TRBD1
V: TRBV5-1
size: NA
J: TRBJ2-7

DNA: TGTGCCTGGGTTAGGGGACAGGGGGCTGTGGAGACCCAGTACTTC
CDR3: CAWVRGQGAVETQYF
D: TRBD1
V: TRBV30
size: NA
J: TRBJ2-5

DNA: TGTGCCAGCAGCTTAGGGACAGGGCTTTATGGCTACACCTTC
CDR3: CASSLGTGLYGYTF
D: TRBD1
V: TRBV7-2
size: NA
J: TRBJ1-2

DNA: TGCAGTACCCTGAGGGAGACCCAGTACTTC
CDR3: CSTLRETQYF
D: NA
V: TRBV20-1
size: NA
J: TRBJ2-5

DNA: TGTGCCAGCAGCTGGGGGGGTGGCTACACCTTC
CDR3: CASSWGGGYTF
D: NA
V: TRBV5-8
size: NA
J: TRBJ1-2

DNA: TGTGCCAGCACTTCCGGGGGGAACACTGAAGCTTTCTTT
CDR3: CASTSGGNTEAFF
D: NA
V: TRBV6-5
size: once
J: TRBJ1-1